This T cell receptor (beta chain) originates from a study of blood T cells in healthy people across ages. The table lists this clonotype with a few counts. Sample-barcoded 5' priming and a J-beta primer mix drove a second PCR of roughly 7 to 11 cycles. TCRdb re-derived calls from the 5' RACE reads in MiXCR, one entry per CDR3 protein. The data contain 800,000 to 950,000 distinct CDR3 sequences, approximately 32% of them singletons. Germline V gene data show CDR1 as SNHLY and CDR2 as FYNNEI. This CDR3 has 10 residues. V lost 4 bases and J 10 bases, leaving 7 bases between the germline ends. The sample was also reused in another study, on T cells of mothers and their children. From that second work: Related and unrelated pairs show similar thymic shaping of TCR recombination output. Versus unrelated pairs, overlap was slightly higher in related mother-child pairs, without reaching significance. At a sensitivity of about 100 clones per million clonotypes, no persistent microchimeric T cell clones appeared.

V is TRBV2 and J is TRBJ1-2, with no clear D. This receptor was identified in a woman in her forties in good health. The sequenced material came from blood. The CDR3 sequence is CASSGETYTF. The CDR3 DNA is TGTGCCAGCAGTGGGGAGACCTACACCTTC.